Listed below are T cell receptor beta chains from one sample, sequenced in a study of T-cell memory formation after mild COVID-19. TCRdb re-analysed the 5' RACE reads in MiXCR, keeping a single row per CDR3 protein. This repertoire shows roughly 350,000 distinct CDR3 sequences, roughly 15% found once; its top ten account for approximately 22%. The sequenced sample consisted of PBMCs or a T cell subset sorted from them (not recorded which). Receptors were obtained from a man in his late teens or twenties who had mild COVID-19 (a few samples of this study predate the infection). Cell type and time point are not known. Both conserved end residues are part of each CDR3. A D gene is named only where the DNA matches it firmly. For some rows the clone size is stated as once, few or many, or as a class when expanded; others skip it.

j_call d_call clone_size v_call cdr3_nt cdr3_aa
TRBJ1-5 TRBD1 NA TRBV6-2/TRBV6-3 TGTGCCAGCAGTTCGGACAGGGGCTCATATATCGGCAATCAGCCCCAGCATTTT CASSSDRGSYIGNQPQHF
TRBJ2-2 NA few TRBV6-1 TGTGCCAGCAGTGATGTTTCAGGGGAAGACACCGGGGAGCTGTTTTTT CASSDVSGEDTGELFF
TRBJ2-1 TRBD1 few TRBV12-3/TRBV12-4 TGTGCCAGCAACCCGGGACAGGGGATCAATGAGCAGTTCTTC CASNPGQGINEQFF
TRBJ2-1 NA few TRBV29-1 TGCAGCGCCGCCGGGGTTAATGAGCAGTTCTTC CSAAGVNEQFF
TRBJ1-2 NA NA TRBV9 TGTGCCAGCAGCGTAGCCTGGCAGGCCTATGGCTACACCTTC CASSVAWQAYGYTF
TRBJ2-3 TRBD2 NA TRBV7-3 TGTGCCAGCAGCTTAAACTCTTTAGCGGGGAGCACAGATACGCAGTATTTT CASSLNSLAGSTDTQYF
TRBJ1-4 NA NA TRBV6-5 TGTGCCAGCAGAAAACTCGGAATGGACTTTTTACTGTTTTTT CASRKLGMDFLLFF
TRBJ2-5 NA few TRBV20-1 TGCAGTGCTAGACTTGGGATAGAGACCCAGTACTTC CSARLGIETQYF
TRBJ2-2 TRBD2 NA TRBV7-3 TGTGCCAGCAGCCAGAGGGCTAGCGGGGGACGCCAAGGGGAGCTGTTTTTT CASSQRASGGRQGELFF
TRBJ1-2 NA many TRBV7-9 TGTGCCAGCAGCTTAGACAGGGTTCGGAGTGGCTACACCTTC CASSLDRVRSGYTF
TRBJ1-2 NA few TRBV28 TGTGCCAGCTTTCGCGGGCAGGCCTTGGGAGGCTACACCTTC CASFRGQALGGYTF
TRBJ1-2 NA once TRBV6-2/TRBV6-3 TGTGCCAGCAGACCACAGGGAAGCTATGGCTACACCTTC CASRPQGSYGYTF
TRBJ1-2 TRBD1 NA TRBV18 TGTGCCAGCTCACCGGACAGGGGGCTCAACTATGGCTACACCTTC CASSPDRGLNYGYTF
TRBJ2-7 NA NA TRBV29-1 TGCAGCGCCAAGGGTCGCTACGAGCAGTACTTC CSAKGRYEQYF
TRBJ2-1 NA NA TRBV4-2 TGTGCCAGCAGCGCATTGACAGGGGCCGGGGGGGATGAGCAGTTCTTC CASSALTGAGGDEQFF
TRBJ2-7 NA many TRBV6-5 TGTGCCAGCGGGATCAGAACCGGAGTGGACGAGCAGTACTTC CASGIRTGVDEQYF
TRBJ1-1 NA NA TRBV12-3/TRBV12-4 TGTGCCAGCATAGAACAGGGGAACACTGAAGCTTTCTTT CASIEQGNTEAFF
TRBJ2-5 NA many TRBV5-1 TGCGCCAGCAGTTTTTACGGGGGCCAAGAGACCCAGTACTTC CASSFYGGQETQYF
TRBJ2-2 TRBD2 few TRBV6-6 TGTGCCAGCAGTTACTCGGGACTAGCGGGGGGGAACACCGGGGAGCTGTTTTTT CASSYSGLAGGNTGELFF
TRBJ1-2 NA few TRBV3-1 TGTGCCAGCAGCCACCTAGGGAGTACGGGGGCAGATGGCTACACCTTC CASSHLGSTGADGYTF
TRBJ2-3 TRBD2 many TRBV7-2 TGTGCCAGCAGCTTAAGACTAGCGGGGATAGATACGCAGTATTTT CASSLRLAGIDTQYF
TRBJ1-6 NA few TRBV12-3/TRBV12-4 TGTGCCAGCAGTTTGCAGGAGCGGGGTTCGGGCTCACCCCTCCACTTT CASSLQERGSGSPLHF
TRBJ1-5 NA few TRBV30 TGTGCCTGGAGCTCCGGAGGGTATCAGCCCCAGCATTTT CAWSSGGYQPQHF
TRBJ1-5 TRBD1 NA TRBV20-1 TGCAGTGCTGAACAGCACAGGGGGCAGCCCCAGCATTTT CSAEQHRGQPQHF
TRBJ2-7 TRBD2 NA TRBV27 TGTGCCAGCAGTTTAAGGGCGGGAGTCTTCGAGCAGTACTTC CASSLRAGVFEQYF
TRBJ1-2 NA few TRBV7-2 TGTGCCAGCAGCTTGGGCAGGGGAAATGGCTACACCTTC CASSLGRGNGYTF
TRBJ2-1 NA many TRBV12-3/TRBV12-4 TGTGCCAGCAGTTTCAGGCCGGCAGGGGATGAGCAGTTCTTC CASSFRPAGDEQFF
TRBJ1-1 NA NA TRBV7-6 TGTGCCAGCAGCCCCAGGGACCCCCAGTCACTAGAGAACACTGAAGCTTTCTTT CASSPRDPQSLENTEAFF
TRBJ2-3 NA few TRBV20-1 TGCAGTGCTAGGGCCCTAAGGGCAGCCGCTAGCACAGATACGCAGTATTTT CSARALRAAASTDTQYF
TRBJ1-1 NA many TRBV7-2 TGTGCCAGCAGCCTGGGGGTTGGGACTGAAGCTTTCTTT CASSLGVGTEAFF
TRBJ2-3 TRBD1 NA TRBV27 TGTGCCAGTACTGGACAGGGTTCGGATACGCAGTATTTT CASTGQGSDTQYF
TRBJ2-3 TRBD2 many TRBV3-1 TGTGCCAGCAGCCAAGAGGTGGGGCTAGCGGGGGGCTTTTCCACAGATACGCAGTATTTT CASSQEVGLAGGFSTDTQYF
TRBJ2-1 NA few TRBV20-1 TGCAGTGCTAGAGATACGGGGGAATCCTACAATGAGCAGTTCTTC CSARDTGESYNEQFF
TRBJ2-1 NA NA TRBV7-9 TGTGCCTTTGGGACCGGGGGGCCAGGCAATGAGCAGTTCTTC CAFGTGGPGNEQFF
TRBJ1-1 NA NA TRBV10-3 TGTGCCATCAGTGAGTCCAGGTCGCCGGGGGAAGCTTTCTTT CAISESRSPGEAFF